The 15 T cell receptor beta chains below all came from one sample that was sequenced in a study of blood T cell repertoires in COVID-19. Only in-frame clones appear in the TCRdb table, and some are missing; sequencing was by immunoSEQ multiplex PCR. The table has nearly 80,000 clones, roughly four fifths seen once. The specimen was peripheral blood. These receptors were obtained from a woman aged 70-85 years with acute or convalescent COVID-19.

The chain combines TRBV5-1 with TRBJ1-6; tentative D call: TRBD1 (5 bases). The CDR3 has 15 amino acids. Trimming left V 4 bases short and J 13 bases short, with 21 bases between. Per germline, CDR1 SGHRS and CDR2 YFSETQ. The CDR3 loop reads CASSTGAGSGRPLHF. Here the CDR3 DNA reads TGCGCCAGCAGCACTGGGGCAGGGTCCGGTAGGCCCCTCCACTTT.

The chain carries TRBV30 and TRBJ1-3, with D perhaps TRBD1 (5 bases). The V end lost 5 bases, the J end lost 0 bases, and 11 bases lay between the germline ends. The CDR3 extends over 14 amino acids. Germline values: CDR1 GTSNPN, CDR2 SVGIG (reference sequence). The CDR3 DNA is TGTGCCTGGGCGGGGGAGAGCTCTGGAAACACCATATATTTT. It translates to CAWAGESSGNTIYF.

The V call is TRBV27, the J call TRBJ1-6; 9 positions agree with TRBD1. The germline CDR1 and CDR2 sequences are MNHEY and SMNVEV (reference sequence). The V gene end was trimmed by 6 bases and the J gene end by 12 bases; junction bases not matched to a gene: 12. The CDR3 extends over 15 amino acids. The CDR3 sequence is CASRLGTGKFRPLHF. CDR3 DNA sequence: TGTGCCAGCAGGCTCGGGACAGGGAAGTTTAGACCCCTCCACTTT.

The sample holds one count of this clone. V and J are TRBV7-9 and TRBJ1-2; no clear D gene. Germline V gene lookup returns CDR1 SEHNR and CDR2 FQNEAQ (reference sequence). V lost 1 base and J 0 bases, leaving 3 bases between the germline ends. The CDR3 has 13 residues. CDR3 coding DNA: TGTGCCAGCAGCTTAGGTACTAACTATGGCTACACCTTC. Residues: CASSLGTNYGYTF.

Here the CDR3 reads CASSLLQGSSGNTIYF. The CDR3 coding sequence is TGTGCCAGCAGCCTATTACAGGGGAGCTCTGGAAACACCATATATTTT. This sequence joins TRBV6-6 and TRBJ1-3; TRBD1 matches at 7 bases. Germline trimming cut 6 bases from V and 0 bases from J; bases unmatched to any gene: 8. CDR1 and CDR2 (germline): MNHNY, SVGAGI (reference sequence). This CDR3 comprises 16 residues.

The chain combines TRBV7-2 with TRBJ2-7, with 9 bases aligning to TRBD2. Germline V gene data show CDR1 as SGHTA and CDR2 as FQGNSA. The CDR3 covers 15 residues. V lost 6 bases and J lost 2; bases outside the gene matches: 8. Here the CDR3 reads CASSYSGGPAYEQYF. The CDR3 DNA is TGTGCCAGCAGTTATAGCGGGGGTCCTGCCTACGAGCAGTACTTC. Full variable domain (rest looked up from reference TRBV7-2 and TRBJ2-7): GAGVSQSPSNKVTEKGKDVELRCDPISGHTALYWYRQSLGQGLEFLIYFQGNSAPDKSGLPSDRFSAERTGGSVSTLTIQRTQQEDSAVYLCASSYSGGPAYEQYFGPGTRLTVT.

The V call is TRBV19, the J call TRBJ2-7; TRBD1 is a possible D gene (6 bases). Trimming cost V 6 bases and J 6 bases, with 21 bases left between them. Germline values: CDR1 LNHDA, CDR2 SQIVND (reference sequence). The CDR3 is 15 residues long. CDR3 sequence: CASRNTDGRGGEQYF. The CDR3 bases are TGTGCCAGTAGGAACACGGACGGACGAGGGGGCGAGCAGTACTTC.

This rearrangement joins TRBV7-6 to TRBJ2-5, with 10 nucleotides matching TRBD1. This CDR3 contains 17 residues. Germline V gene sequence: CDR1 SGHVS, CDR2 FNYEAQ. J gave up 0 bases and V 6 bases, and 10 bases lay outside the gene matches. CDR3 sequence reads: CASRPTGGPFYQETQYF. The CDR3 nucleotides read TGTGCCAGCAGGCCGACAGGGGGCCCTTTTTACCAAGAGACCCAGTACTTC.

The chain is built from TRBV5-1 and TRBJ1-1; possibly TRBD1 for D (6 bases). With 0 bases removed from V and 1 base from J, the gap between germline ends came to 13 bases. The CDR3 contains 16 residues. In germline, CDR1 is SGHRS, CDR2 YFSETQ. CDR3 residues: CASSLGSLGANTEAFF. The CDR3 DNA reads as TGCGCCAGCAGCTTGGGGTCGTTGGGGGCGAACACTGAAGCTTTCTTT.

Note on this clone: Other DNA variants within this sample encode the same CDR3. The CDR3 is CASSQGQSSYEQYF. CDR3 bases: TGCGCCAGCAGCCAGGGACAGAGCTCCTACGAGCAGTACTTC. This sequence joins TRBV4-1 and TRBJ2-7, with TRBD1 identical over 7 bases. From germline, CDR1 is MGHRA and CDR2 YSYEKL. CDR3 length equals 14 residues. V lost 3 bases to trimming and J lost 0 bases; unmatched junction nucleotides: 2.

This clone has more than one count but fewer than ten. The CDR3 nucleotides read TGCGCCAGCAGACAGGGGACCAGCTCTGGAAACACCATATATTTT. This sequence encodes CASRQGTSSGNTIYF. The chain couples TRBV5-1 to TRBJ1-3, with TRBD1 matching 7 bases. Trimming cost V 5 bases and J 0 bases; bases outside gene matches: 5. The germline V gene has CDR1 SGHRS and CDR2 YFSETQ. The length of the CDR3 is 15 residues.

The V gene is TRBV9, the J gene TRBJ2-5; possible D gene TRBD1, 6 bases. The germline V gene has CDR1 SGDLS and CDR2 YYNGEE. The ends were cut back, 2 bases at V and 2 bases at J, with 10 bases in the middle. The CDR3 is 14 amino acids. CDR3 region: CASSVGTLQETQYF. The CDR3 DNA reads as TGTGCCAGCAGCGTCGGGACACTACAAGAGACCCAGTACTTC.

The CDR3 is CASSEEGLGRNTIYF. CDR3 DNA sequence: TGTGCCAGCAGCGAGGAGGGTCTTGGGCGGAACACCATATATTTT. V gene TRBV21-1 combines with J gene TRBJ1-3. TRBV21-1 is a recognized pseudogene. This CDR3 spans 15 amino acids.

V usage is TRBV5-1 and J usage is TRBJ1-1; TRBD1 matches 7 bases. V shed 0 bases, J shed 0 bases, and the junction held 5 bases outside the gene matches. The CDR3 extends over 16 amino acids. From germline, CDR1 is SGHRS and CDR2 YFSETQ. The CDR3 nucleotides are TGCGCCAGCAGCTTGGGACAGGGAAGCATGAACACTGAAGCTTTCTTT. Protein: CASSLGQGSMNTEAFF.

The chain joins TRBV3-1 (or the pseudogene TRBV3-2) to TRBJ1-6; 11 bases match TRBD1. Germline assignment: CDR1 LGHDT and CDR2 YNNKEL (reference sequence). The J segment lost 7 bases and the V segment lost 4 bases, leaving 3 bases of the junction unmatched. The CDR3 loop spans 15 amino acids. CDR3 region: CASSPGTGGNSPLHF. The CDR3, as DNA: TGTGCCAGCAGCCCAGGGACAGGGGGAAATTCACCCCTCCACTTT.